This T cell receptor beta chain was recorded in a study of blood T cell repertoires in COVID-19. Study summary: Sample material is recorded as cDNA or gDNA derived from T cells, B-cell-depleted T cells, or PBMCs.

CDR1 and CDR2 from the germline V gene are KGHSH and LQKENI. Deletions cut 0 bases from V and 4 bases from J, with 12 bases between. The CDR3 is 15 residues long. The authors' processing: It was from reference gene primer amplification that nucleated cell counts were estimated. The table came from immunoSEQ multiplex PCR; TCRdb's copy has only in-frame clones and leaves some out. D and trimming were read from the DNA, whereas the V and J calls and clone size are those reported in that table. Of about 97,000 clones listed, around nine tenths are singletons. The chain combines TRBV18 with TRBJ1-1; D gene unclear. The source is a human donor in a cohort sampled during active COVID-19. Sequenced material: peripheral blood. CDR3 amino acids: CASSPPSVRSTEAFF. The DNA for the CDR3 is TGTGCCAGCTCACCACCGTCAGTCAGAAGCACTGAAGCTTTCTTT.